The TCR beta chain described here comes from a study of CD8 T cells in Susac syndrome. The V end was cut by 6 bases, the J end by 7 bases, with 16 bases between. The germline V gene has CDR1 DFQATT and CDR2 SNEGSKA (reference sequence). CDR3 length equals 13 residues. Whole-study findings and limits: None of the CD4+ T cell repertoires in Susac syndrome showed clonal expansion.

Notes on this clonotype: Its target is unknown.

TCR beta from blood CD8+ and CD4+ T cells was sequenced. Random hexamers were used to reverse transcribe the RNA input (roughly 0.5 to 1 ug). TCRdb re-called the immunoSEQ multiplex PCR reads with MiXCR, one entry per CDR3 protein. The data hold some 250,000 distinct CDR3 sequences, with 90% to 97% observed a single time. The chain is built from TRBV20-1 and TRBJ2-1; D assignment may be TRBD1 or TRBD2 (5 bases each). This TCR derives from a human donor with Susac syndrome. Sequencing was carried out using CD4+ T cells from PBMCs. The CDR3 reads CSAEYTWGNEQFF. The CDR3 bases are TGCAGTGCCGAATACACATGGGGGAATGAGCAGTTCTTC.